These 20 T cell receptor beta chains were sequenced from one sample in a study of blood T cell repertoires in COVID-19. Here immunoSEQ multiplex PCR was the method, and the copy in TCRdb shows in-frame clones only, minus some. The profile shows 650,000 to 800,000 clones, just under 90% of them singletons. The sequenced sample consisted of peripheral blood. The receptors were sampled from a woman aged 18-29 years with acute or convalescent COVID-19.

Comment on this clone: At one end, the junction sequence differs from germline, possibly due to a read error. This chain links TRBV19 with TRBJ2-7; 9 nucleotides match TRBD2. Germline V gives CDR1 LNHDA, CDR2 SQIVND (reference sequence). The CDR3 totals 14 residues. The CDR3 region has the DNA TGTGCCAGTAGGATAGAAAATGCGGGAGGGGAGCAGTACTTC. This sequence encodes CASRIENAGGEQYF.

This chain links TRBV4-3 with TRBJ2-1; TRBD1 matches 8 bases. The trim removed 6 bases at V and 8 bases at J, leaving 9 bases unmatched. Per the germline V gene, CDR1 is LGHNA and CDR2 is YSLEER. CDR3 size: 14 residues. DNA for the CDR3: TGCGCCAGCAGTCAGGGACAGGAGGCAGATGAGCAGTTCTTC. Protein: CASSQGQEADEQFF.

This chain uses TRBV5-5 with TRBJ2-2, with TRBD2 matching 11 bases. This CDR3 region has 18 residues. Trimming took 3 bases from V and 1 from J; bases not matched to a gene: 8. Germline loops: CDR1 SGHKS, CDR2 YYEKEE (reference sequence). CDR3 loop: CASSSPTTSGGNTGELFF. The CDR3 DNA follows: TGTGCCAGCAGCTCCCCCACCACTAGCGGGGGGAACACCGGGGAGCTGTTTTTT.

This rearrangement joins TRBV3-1 (or the pseudogene TRBV3-2) to TRBJ2-3; possible D gene TRBD2, 6 bases. Trimming pared 0 bases from V and 1 base from J, leaving 20 bases between. Germline-derived CDR1 and CDR2 are LGHDT and YNNKEL (reference sequence). The CDR3 has 19 residues. The DNA for the CDR3 is TGTGCCAGCAGCCAAGAGGGGGACTTTGACTACTGGGGCACAGATACGCAGTATTTT. The encoded protein is CASSQEGDFDYWGTDTQYF.

The V and J genes are TRBV3-1 (or the pseudogene TRBV3-2) and TRBJ1-4; tentatively, D is TRBD1 (5 bases). The CDR3 has 15 residues. Germline CDR1 and CDR2: LGHDT and YNNKEL (reference sequence). Trimming took off 1 base at V and 4 bases at J, with 10 bases between the two ends. The CDR3 spells CASSQVGGNNEKLFF. The CDR3 DNA reads TGTGCCAGCAGCCAAGTTGGGGGGAATAATGAAAAACTGTTTTTT.

This clone was detected once. The chain employs TRBV7-9 and TRBJ1-1, with D possibly being TRBD1 (6 bases). With 4 bases removed from V and 6 bases from J, the gap between germline ends came to 9 bases. Germline lookup yields CDR1 SEHNR and CDR2 FQNEAQ (reference sequence). This CDR3 comprises 12 residues. In DNA, the CDR3 is TGTGCCAGCAGCTCACAGGGTTCTGAAGCTTTCTTT. It translates to CASSSQGSEAFF.

The V call is TRBV9, the J call TRBJ1-4; D gene ambiguous. The V end lost 0 bases, the J end lost 13 bases, and 10 bases lay between the germline ends. The CDR3 sequence is 12 residues long. Germline V gene sequence: CDR1 SGDLS, CDR2 YYNGEE. As DNA, the CDR3 is TGTGCCAGCAGCGTAGCCCCCTGGAGACTGTTTTTT. Its protein product is CASSVAPWRLFF.

The J gene is TRBJ1-2, the V gene TRBV15; D perhaps matches TRBD1 (5 bases). The V gene lost 0 bases and the J gene lost 4 bases, with 12 bases spanning the gap. This CDR3 comprises 15 residues. Looked up from germline, CDR1 is LNHNV and CDR2 is YYDKDF (reference sequence). Written as DNA, the CDR3 is TGTGCCACCAGCAGAGAGGCAGGGTTACTCTATGGCTACACCTTC. It codes for CATSREAGLLYGYTF.

The rearrangement uses TRBV14 and TRBJ1-6; TRBD1 aligns across 8 bases. The CDR3 sequence is 16 residues long. The germline CDR1 and CDR2 sequences are SGHDN and FVKESK. The junction had 1 base not matched to a gene; V was cut back by 1 base and J by 2 bases. The DNA of the CDR3 is TGTGCCAGCAGCCAAGGGACAGGGCCCTATAATTCACCCCTCCACTTT. Residues: CASSQGTGPYNSPLHF.

Here the CDR3 DNA reads TGCGCCAGCAGGTACGACAGGACCTCCCTCGAGCAGTACTTC. Translation gives CASRYDRTSLEQYF. This chain uses TRBV4-1 with TRBJ2-7, with D maybe TRBD1 (6 bases). Germline loops: CDR1 MGHRA, CDR2 YSYEKL. The CDR3 is 14 amino acids. V dropped 6 bases and J dropped 6 bases, with 18 bases sitting between them.

Only one count was recorded for this clone. The chain carries TRBV18 and TRBJ2-1, with D possibly being TRBD2 (6 bases). This CDR3 spans 16 amino acids. Germline V gene data show CDR1 as KGHSH and CDR2 as LQKENI. V lost 0 bases, J lost 1 base, and 10 bases lay in between. The CDR3 DNA is TGTGCCAGCTCACCACCGACGGGGGTTTCCTACAATGAGCAGTTCTTC. It codes for CASSPPTGVSYNEQFF.

The chain combines TRBV28 with TRBJ1-5; D is possibly TRBD1 (5 bases). Looked up from germline, CDR1 is MDHEN and CDR2 is SYDVKM. V lost 2 bases and J lost 6, with 14 bases in between. CDR3 size: 15 residues. The CDR3 DNA reads as TGTGCCAGCAGTTTAAGGAGGGAAAGGGGTCAGCCCCAGCATTTT. Amino acids: CASSLRRERGQPQHF.

The V gene is TRBV5-4, the J gene TRBJ1-1; no clear D gene. V was cut by 4 bases and J by 2 bases, with 12 bases left in between. The CDR3 is 14 amino acids. CDR1 SGHNT and CDR2 YYREEE come from the germline V gene (reference sequence). This CDR3 is CASSLDYTNTEAFF. CDR3 coding DNA: TGTGCCAGCAGCCTGGACTACACTAACACTGAAGCTTTCTTT.

The chain carries TRBV6-5 and TRBJ2-2; TRBD1 might be the D (6 bases). The CDR3 totals 15 residues. V lost 7 bases to trimming and J lost 4 bases, with 16 bases between them. CDR1 is MNHEY and CDR2 is SVGAGI in the germline V gene. CDR3 in amino acids: CASNFQGTTTGELFF. For the CDR3, the DNA is TGTGCCAGCAATTTCCAGGGGACCACCACCGGGGAGCTGTTTTTT.

This chain connects TRBV5-1 to TRBJ1-1; D gene ambiguous. Germline CDR1 and CDR2: SGHRS and YFSETQ. The CDR3 contains 12 residues. V was shortened by 5 bases and J by 4 bases, with 9 bases between the two germline ends. CDR3 protein: CASSRGSTEAFF. The CDR3 DNA is TGCGCCAGCAGTCGGGGTAGCACTGAAGCTTTCTTT.

This clone occurred a few times. The chain links TRBV4-3 to TRBJ1-6, with 8 bases that match TRBD1. V shed 3 bases and J 7 bases; nucleotides not matched to a gene: 5. There are 15 residues in the CDR3. Germline-derived CDR1 and CDR2 are LGHNA and YSLEER. CDR3 amino acids: CASSQVRTGNSPLHF. CDR3 DNA sequence: TGCGCCAGCAGCCAGGTCCGGACAGGGAATTCACCCCTCCACTTT.

The chain recombines TRBV6-5 with TRBJ2-7; D might be TRBD2 (5 bases). Per germline, CDR1 MNHEY and CDR2 SVGAGI. This CDR3 region has 14 residues. Trimming cost V 2 bases and J 4 bases, with 12 bases left between them. Written as DNA, the CDR3 is TGTGCCAGCAGTTACGGAGGACGGATTTACGAGCAGTACTTC. Its translation is CASSYGGRIYEQYF.

This chain uses TRBV9 with TRBJ2-5; maybe TRBD1 (6 bases). V dropped 0 bases and J dropped 5 bases, with 14 bases sitting between them. CDR1 is SGDLS, CDR2 YYNGEE, per germline. The CDR3 contains 15 residues. CDR3 loop: CASSVGDTLMETQYF. CDR3 coding DNA: TGTGCCAGCAGCGTAGGGGACACTCTGATGGAGACCCAGTACTTC.

This chain links TRBV2 with TRBJ1-2; TRBD1 might be the D (5 bases). The CDR3 sequence is 16 residues long. V dropped 5 bases and J dropped 0 bases, with 16 bases sitting between them. The germline gives CDR1 SNHLY, CDR2 FYNNEI. The CDR3 is CASSYRDYPSNYGYTF. CDR3 DNA sequence: TGTGCCAGCAGTTACCGGGACTATCCTTCTAACTATGGCTACACCTTC.

The rearrangement joins TRBV27 to TRBJ2-1, with no clear D. Trimming left V 2 bases short and J 4 bases short, with 6 bases between. The germline CDR1 and CDR2 sequences are MNHEY and SMNVEV (reference sequence). CDR3 length: 13 residues. The CDR3 loop reads CASSLQVYNEQFF. The CDR3 DNA follows: TGTGCCAGCAGTTTACAGGTATACAATGAGCAGTTCTTC.